The entry that follows covers one T cell receptor (beta chain) sequence. Under the authors' procedure: Cell counts per sample came from amplifying reference gene primers. Profiled with immunoSEQ multiplex PCR; TCRdb holds only in-frame clones, not every one. V, J and clone size were drawn from that table, and D and trimming were deduced from the DNA. The sample contains roughly 100,000 clones, roughly 87% of which appear only once. The sample belongs to a study of blood T cell repertoires in COVID-19. Trimming removed 6 bases from V and 3 bases from J, with 9 bases in between. This CDR3 is built from 13 residues. From germline, CDR1 is MNHEY and CDR2 SVGAGI.

The chain is built from TRBV6-5 and TRBJ1-5; unclear D gene. This receptor was identified in a woman between 45 and 65 years old with COVID-19, enrolled during active disease. The source material was peripheral blood. This CDR3 is CASSDNPNQPQHF. The CDR3 DNA reads TGTGCCAGCAGCGACAATCCCAATCAGCCCCAGCATTTT.